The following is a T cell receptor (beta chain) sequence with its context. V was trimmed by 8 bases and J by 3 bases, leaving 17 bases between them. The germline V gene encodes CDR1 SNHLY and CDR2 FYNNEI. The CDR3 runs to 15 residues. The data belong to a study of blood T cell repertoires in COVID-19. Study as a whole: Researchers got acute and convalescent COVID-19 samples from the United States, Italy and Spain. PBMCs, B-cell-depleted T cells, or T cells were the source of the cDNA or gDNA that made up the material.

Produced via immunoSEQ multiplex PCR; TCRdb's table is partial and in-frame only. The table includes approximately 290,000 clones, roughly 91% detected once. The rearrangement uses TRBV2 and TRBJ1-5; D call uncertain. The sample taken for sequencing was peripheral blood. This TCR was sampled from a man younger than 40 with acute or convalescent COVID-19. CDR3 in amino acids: CASGPSRVPNQPQHF. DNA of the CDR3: TGTGCCAGCGGCCCCTCGAGGGTGCCCAATCAGCCCCAGCATTTT.